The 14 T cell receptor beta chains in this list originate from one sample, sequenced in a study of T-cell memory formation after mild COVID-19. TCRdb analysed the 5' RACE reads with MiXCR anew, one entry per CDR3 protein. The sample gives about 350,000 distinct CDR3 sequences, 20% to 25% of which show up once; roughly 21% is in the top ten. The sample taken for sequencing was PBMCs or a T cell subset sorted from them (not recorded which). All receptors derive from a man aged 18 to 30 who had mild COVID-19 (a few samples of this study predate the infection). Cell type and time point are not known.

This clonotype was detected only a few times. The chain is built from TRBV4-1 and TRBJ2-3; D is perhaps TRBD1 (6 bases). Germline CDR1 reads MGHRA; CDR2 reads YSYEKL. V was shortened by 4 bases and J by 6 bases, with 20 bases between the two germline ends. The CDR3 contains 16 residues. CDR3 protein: CASSPLQGLVPDTQYF. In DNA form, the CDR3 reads TGCGCCAGCAGCCCCCTCCAGGGGCTGGTCCCCGATACGCAGTATTTT.

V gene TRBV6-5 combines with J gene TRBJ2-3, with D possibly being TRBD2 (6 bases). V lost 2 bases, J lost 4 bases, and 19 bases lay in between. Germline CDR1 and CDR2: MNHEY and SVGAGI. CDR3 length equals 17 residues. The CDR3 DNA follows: TGTGCCAGCAGTTACCGGACACCCCCGGGGGTCGCAGATACGCAGTATTTT. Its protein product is CASSYRTPPGVADTQYF.

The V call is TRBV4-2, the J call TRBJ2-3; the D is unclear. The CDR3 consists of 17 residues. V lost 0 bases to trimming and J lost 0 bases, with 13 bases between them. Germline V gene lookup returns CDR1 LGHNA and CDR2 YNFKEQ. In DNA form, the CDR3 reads TGTGCCAGCAGCCAAGAGTGGTGGGCGACTAGCACAGATACGCAGTATTTT. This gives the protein CASSQEWWATSTDTQYF.

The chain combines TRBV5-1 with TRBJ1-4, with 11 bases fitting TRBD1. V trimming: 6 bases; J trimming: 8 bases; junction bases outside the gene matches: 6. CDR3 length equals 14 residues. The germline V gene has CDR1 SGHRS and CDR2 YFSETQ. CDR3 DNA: TGCGCCAGCAAGCCGGGACAGGGGGACGAAAAACTGTTTTTT. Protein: CASKPGQGDEKLFF. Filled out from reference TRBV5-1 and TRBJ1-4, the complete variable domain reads KAGVTQTPRYLIKTRGQQVTLSCSPISGHRSVSWYQQTPGQGLQFLFEYFSETQRNKGNFPGRFSGRQFSNSRSEMNVSTLELGDSALYLCASKPGQGDEKLFFGSGTQLSVL.

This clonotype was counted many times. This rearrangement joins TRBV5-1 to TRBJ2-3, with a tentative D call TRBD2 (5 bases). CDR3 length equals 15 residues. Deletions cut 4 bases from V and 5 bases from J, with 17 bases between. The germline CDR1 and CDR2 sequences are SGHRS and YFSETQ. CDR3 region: CASSPGGSAGDTQYF. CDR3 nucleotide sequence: TGCGCCAGCAGCCCCGGCGGGTCTGCAGGAGATACGCAGTATTTT. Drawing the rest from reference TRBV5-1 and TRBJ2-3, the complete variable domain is KAGVTQTPRYLIKTRGQQVTLSCSPISGHRSVSWYQQTPGQGLQFLFEYFSETQRNKGNFPGRFSGRQFSNSRSEMNVSTLELGDSALYLCASSPGGSAGDTQYFGPGTRLTVL.

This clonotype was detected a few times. The CDR3 region is CASSAGQGGQPQHF. As DNA, the CDR3 is TGCGCCAGCAGCGCGGGACAGGGGGGTCAGCCCCAGCATTTT. The V and J genes are TRBV5-1 and TRBJ1-5; 11 bases are a match to TRBD1. Germline values: CDR1 SGHRS, CDR2 YFSETQ. The CDR3 has 14 residues. Trimming removed 4 bases from V and 6 bases from J; junction bases left unmatched: 3.

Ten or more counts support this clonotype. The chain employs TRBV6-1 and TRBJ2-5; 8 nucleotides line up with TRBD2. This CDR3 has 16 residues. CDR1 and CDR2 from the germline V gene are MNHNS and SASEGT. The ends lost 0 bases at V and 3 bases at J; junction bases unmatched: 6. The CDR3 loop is CASSEAIGSGEETQYF. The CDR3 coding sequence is TGTGCCAGCAGTGAAGCGATCGGTAGCGGGGAAGAGACCCAGTACTTC.

The CDR3 DNA sequence: TGTGCCAGCAGCTTAAAAGCGGGAGGTAATTCACCCCTCCACTTT. This translates into CASSLKAGGNSPLHF. V usage is TRBV7-3 and J usage is TRBJ1-6, with D unresolved. Trimming took off 1 base at V and 6 bases at J, with 10 bases between the two ends. CDR3 length equals 15 residues. Germline loops: CDR1 SGHTA, CDR2 FQGTGA.

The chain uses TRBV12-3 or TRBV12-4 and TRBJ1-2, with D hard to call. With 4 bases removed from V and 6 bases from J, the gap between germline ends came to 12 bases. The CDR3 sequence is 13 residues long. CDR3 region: CASSSKAPNGYTF. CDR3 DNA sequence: TGTGCCAGCAGTTCGAAGGCTCCGAATGGCTACACCTTC.

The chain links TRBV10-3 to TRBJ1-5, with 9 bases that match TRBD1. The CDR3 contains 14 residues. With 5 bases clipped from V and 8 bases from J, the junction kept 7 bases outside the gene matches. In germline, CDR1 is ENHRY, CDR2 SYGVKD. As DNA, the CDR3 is TGTGCCATCAGTTCGGGACAGGGTAAGAAGCCCCAGCATTTT. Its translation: CAISSGQGKKPQHF.

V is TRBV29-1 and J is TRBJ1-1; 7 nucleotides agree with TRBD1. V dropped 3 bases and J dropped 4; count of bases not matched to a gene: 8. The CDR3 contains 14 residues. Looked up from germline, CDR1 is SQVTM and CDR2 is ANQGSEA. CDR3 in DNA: TGCAGCGTTGATTCGGGCAGGGGGGGCACTGAAGCTTTCTTT. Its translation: CSVDSGRGGTEAFF. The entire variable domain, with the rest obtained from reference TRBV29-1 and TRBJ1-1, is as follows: SAVISQKPSRDICQRGTSLTIQCQVDSQVTMMFWYRQQPGQSLTLIATANQGSEATYESGFVIDKFPISRPNLTFSTLTVSNMSPEDSSIYLCSVDSGRGGTEAFFGQGTRLTVV.

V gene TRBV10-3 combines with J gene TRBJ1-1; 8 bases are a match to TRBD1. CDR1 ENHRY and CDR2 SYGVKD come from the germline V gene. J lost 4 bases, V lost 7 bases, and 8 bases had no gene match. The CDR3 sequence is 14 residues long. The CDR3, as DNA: TGTGCCATCAAGGTCGCAGGGGGCCCCACTGAAGCTTTCTTT. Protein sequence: CAIKVAGGPTEAFF.

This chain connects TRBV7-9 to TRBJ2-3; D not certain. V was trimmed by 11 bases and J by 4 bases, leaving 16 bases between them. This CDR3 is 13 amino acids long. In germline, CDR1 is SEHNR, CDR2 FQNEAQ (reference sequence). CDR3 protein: CAADGRDADTQYF. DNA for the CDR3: TGTGCCGCGGACGGAAGGGATGCAGATACGCAGTATTTT.

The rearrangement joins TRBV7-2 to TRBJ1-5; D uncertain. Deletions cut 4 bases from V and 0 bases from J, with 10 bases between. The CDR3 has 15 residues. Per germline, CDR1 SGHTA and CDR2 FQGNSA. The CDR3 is CASSSLGISNQPQHF. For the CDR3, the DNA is TGTGCCAGCAGCTCGTTAGGGATTAGCAATCAGCCCCAGCATTTT.